A selection of T cell receptor beta chains follows, all from one sample in a study of T cell responses to AZD1222 COVID-19 vaccine. TCRdb keeps only in-frame clones here, not all; method: immunoSEQ multiplex PCR. The sample has 130,000 or so clones; roughly 91% are singletons. Sequences were derived from peripheral blood, sampled on day 0 of AZD1222 vaccination. These TCRs come from an adult in good health. CDR3s include the opening cysteine and the closing phenylalanine or tryptophan. The D gene is left open where the match is weak. Expanded clones are given a class, and other clones once, few, many or no size at all.

j_gene,v_gene,abundance,d_gene,CDR3nt,CDR3aa
TRBJ2-5,TRBV3-1/TRBV3-2,-,-,TGTGCCAGCAGCCAAGATCTCGGGACCCAGTACTTC,CASSQDLGTQYF
TRBJ1-1,TRBV4-3,-,TRBD1,TGCGCCAGCAGCCAAGGTTCGGGTAGGGGGCACGGTGAAGCTTTCTTT,CASSQGSGRGHGEAFF
TRBJ1-2,TRBV2,-,-,TGTGCCAGCAGTGACTGGCAGGAGAGGAATGGCTACACCTTC,CASSDWQERNGYTF
TRBJ2-2,TRBV6-5,-,TRBD1,TGTGCCAGCAGGCGACAGGGAGCCAGGGAGCTGTTTTTT,CASRRQGARELFF
TRBJ2-3,TRBV5-6,few,TRBD2,TGTGCCAGCAGCTTGGTCAGGACTAGGAGCACAGATACGCAGTATTTT,CASSLVRTRSTDTQYF
TRBJ2-5,TRBV5-1,-,TRBD2,TGCGCCAGCAGCTACGGTAGCGGGGGGGCCGACGAGACCCAGTACTTC,CASSYGSGGADETQYF
TRBJ1-2,TRBV7-9,few,-,TGTGCCAGCAGCTTGACCCGGGACGCCTATGGCTACACCTTC,CASSLTRDAYGYTF
TRBJ1-2,TRBV5-1,-,-,TGCGCCAGCAGCCCGACAGAATATGGCTACACCTTC,CASSPTEYGYTF
TRBJ2-7,TRBV5-1,-,TRBD1,TGCGCCAGCAGATATTCCGGGACAGGGCTCTACGAGCAGTACTTC,CASRYSGTGLYEQYF
TRBJ2-7,TRBV27,medium-sized,-,TGTGCCAGCAGTTTACTTGGCCCGGGGGAAAGGCTACCCTCATCCTACGAGCAGTACTTC,CASSLLGPGERLPSSYEQYF
TRBJ2-3,TRBV30,-,-,TGTGCCTGGAGTATCTTAGCGGAAGATACGCAGTATTTT,CAWSILAEDTQYF
TRBJ2-5,TRBV24-1,-,TRBD1,TGTGCCACCAGTGATGTGGTACAGGGGCGACAGACCCAGTACTTC,CATSDVVQGRQTQYF
TRBJ1-2,TRBV18,-,-,TGTGCCAGCTCACGGGCTCTGCTAGGTGGCTACACCTTC,CASSRALLGGYTF
TRBJ1-1,TRBV27,-,TRBD1,TGTGCCAGCAGCACCCGAGGACAGGCTGAAGCTTTCTTT,CASSTRGQAEAFF
TRBJ1-1,TRBV6-6,-,TRBD1,TGTGCCAGCAGTCCGTACCAGGGGGTCTATGAAGCTTTCTTT,CASSPYQGVYEAFF
TRBJ1-1,TRBV7-9,-,-,TGTGCCAGCAGCTTAAGTGGATCCTCAGCCTCTGAAGCTTTCTTT,CASSLSGSSASEAFF
TRBJ2-1,TRBV27,-,-,TGTGCCAGCAGTTTAAACGGGGGCTCAATCACGTTCTTC,CASSLNGGSITFF
TRBJ1-1,TRBV4-3,-,-,TGCGCCAGCAGCCAAGGTGCAGGGGACTCGAACACTGAAGCTTTCTTT,CASSQGAGDSNTEAFF
TRBJ1-5,TRBV5-6,-,-,TGTGCCAGCAGCTCGGCCGGGACAAGCAATCAGCCCCAGCATTTT,CASSSAGTSNQPQHF
TRBJ2-2,TRBV7-8,once,-,TGTGCCAGCAGCTCACTCAACACCGGGGAGCTGTTTTTT,CASSSLNTGELFF
TRBJ2-1,TRBV4-2,-,TRBD2,TGTGCCAGCAGCCAACAGGCGGGACTAGCGAACAATGAGCAGTTCTTC,CASSQQAGLANNEQFF
TRBJ2-7,TRBV6-5,-,-,TGTGCCAGCAGTTACGTTGGAGGGGGCTTGTACGAGCAGTACTTC,CASSYVGGGLYEQYF
TRBJ1-2,TRBV12-3/TRBV12-4,-,TRBD1,TGTGCCAGCAGCGAAGGGGGCTTCTATGGCTACACCTTC,CASSEGGFYGYTF
TRBJ2-5,TRBV11-3,-,TRBD2,TGTGCCAGCAGCCCACGGACTAGCGGGCCAGCCCAAGAGACCCAGTACTTC,CASSPRTSGPAQETQYF
TRBJ2-3,TRBV6-1,-,-,TGTGCCAGCAGTGAAGCGCTTCTAGGGTCGGTATCCACAGATACGCAGTATTTT,CASSEALLGSVSTDTQYF
TRBJ2-7,TRBV10-3,-,TRBD1,TGTGCCATCAGTGTGGGACAGGTCGAGGCCTACGAGCAGTACTTC,CAISVGQVEAYEQYF
TRBJ2-3,TRBV3-1/TRBV3-2,-,-,TGTGCCAGCAGCCAAGCGGGGCGGGGAGATACGCAGTATTTT,CASSQAGRGDTQYF
TRBJ1-4,TRBV6-1,-,-,TGTGCCAGCAGTGAAGTACAGCACTATAATGAAAAACTGTTTTTT,CASSEVQHYNEKLFF
TRBJ1-2,TRBV11-2,-,TRBD1,TGTGCCAGCAGCTTATCCAGGGGGGATGGTGGCTACACCTTC,CASSLSRGDGGYTF
TRBJ2-5,TRBV19,-,-,TGTGCCAGTAGTGCCTGGGGCAGGGAGGCCCAAGAGACCCAGTACTTC,CASSAWGREAQETQYF
TRBJ2-7,TRBV7-3,once,TRBD2,TGTGCCAGCAGCTTCGGACTAGCTGGGAGGGGCGAGCAGTACTTC,CASSFGLAGRGEQYF
TRBJ1-2,TRBV2,-,TRBD1,TGTGCCAGCAGTGGGGACAGGGAGCGAGAGCCGATATATGGCTACACCTTC,CASSGDREREPIYGYTF
TRBJ1-6,TRBV9,-,TRBD1,TGTGCCAGCAGCGGGGGACAGGGGGACTCACCCCTCCACTTT,CASSGGQGDSPLHF
TRBJ2-5,TRBV5-1,-,-,TGCGCCAGCAGCCAGCAAGAGACCCAGTACTTC,CASSQQETQYF
TRBJ1-2,TRBV19,-,-,TGTGCCAGTAGTCTTTCCGGGGGCTATGGCTACACCTTC,CASSLSGGYGYTF
TRBJ1-2,TRBV6-2/TRBV6-3,-,-,TGTGCCAGCAGTTACGTCAGGGGTGGAGGCTACACCTTC,CASSYVRGGGYTF
TRBJ2-7,TRBV14,-,-,TGTGCCAGCAGCCTCTACTCCTACGAGCAGTACTTC,CASSLYSYEQYF
TRBJ1-1,TRBV5-5,-,TRBD1,TGTGCCAGCAGCCCAGGACAGGCCGCCGGGACTGAAGCTTTCTTT,CASSPGQAAGTEAFF
TRBJ1-1,TRBV21-1,-,-,TGTGCCAGCAGCAAAAGACAGCTGAACACTGAAGCTTTCTTT,CASSKRQLNTEAFF
TRBJ1-1,TRBV3-1/TRBV3-2,-,-,TGTGCCAGCAGCAACGGGGACACTGAAGCTTTCTTT,CASSNGDTEAFF
TRBJ2-5,TRBV7-8,-,TRBD1,TGTGCCAGCAGTTTCGGACAGGGTGAGCGGGAGACCCAGTACTTC,CASSFGQGERETQYF
TRBJ1-5,TRBV27,-,-,TGTGCCAGTGCCGCCGGGACATCCTTCAATCAGCCCCAGCATTTT,CASAAGTSFNQPQHF
TRBJ2-7,TRBV3-1/TRBV3-2,-,-,TGTGCCAGCAGCCAGGAGCGATACGAGCAGTACTTC,CASSQERYEQYF
TRBJ1-2,TRBV6-5,-,-,TGTGCCAGCAGCGTCCAGACAGGCGACGGCTACACCTTC,CASSVQTGDGYTF
TRBJ1-5,TRBV7-2,-,-,TGTGCCAGCAGACCAGGGGATGGCGGCAATCAGCCCCAGCATTTT,CASRPGDGGNQPQHF
TRBJ2-2,TRBV7-3,-,-,TGTGCCAGCAGCCCTTCGGGGGTCGCCGGGGAGCTGTTTTTT,CASSPSGVAGELFF
TRBJ1-2,TRBV6-6,-,-,TGTGCCAGCATCAAAGAGCGGGGTTCCTATGGCTACACCTTC,CASIKERGSYGYTF
TRBJ1-4,TRBV19,-,-,TGTGCCAGTAGAGACCTTACCGGGACAACCAATGAAAAACTGTTTTTT,CASRDLTGTTNEKLFF
TRBJ1-2,TRBV6-1,-,-,TGTGCCAGCAGTGAAGCGTACGGCTACACCTTC,CASSEAYGYTF